This TCR beta chain comes out of a study of technical replicates of blood from four donors. This table comes from immunoSEQ multiplex PCR, and its TCRdb copy is limited to in-frame clones, with some not included. The profile shows some 31,000 clones, roughly nine tenths of them singletons. V gave up 7 bases and J gave up 0 bases, with 10 bases separating them. The CDR3 runs 14 residues. Germline values: CDR1 ENHRY, CDR2 SYGVKD. The source is a human donor in good health. Some clones in this sample may be carry-over from other donors' samples. Input material: PBMCs. The genes are TRBV10-3 and TRBJ1-3; D not resolved. The CDR3 DNA follows: TGTGCCATCACTGGGTCTAACTCTGGAAACACCATATATTTT. Its translation is CAITGSNSGNTIYF.